Shown below are 10 T cell receptor beta chains from a single sample sequenced in a study of T cells after yellow fever vaccination. TCRdb fed the 5' RACE reads into MiXCR, producing one record per CDR3 protein. Among about 360,000 distinct CDR3 sequences listed, 6.2% were seen once. Here the sequenced sample was PBMCs, taken 5 days after the yellow fever booster vaccination. These receptors all stem from a man aged 25 to 40 who received the YFV17D yellow fever vaccine.

V is TRBV4-3 and J is TRBJ2-3, with 10 bases that match TRBD2. The junction had 6 bases not matched to a gene; V was cut back by 2 bases and J by 4 bases. Germline V lookup: CDR1 LGHNA, CDR2 YSLEER. This CDR3 has 16 amino acids. The CDR3, as DNA: TGCGCCAGCAGCCAACCCGACCTAGCGGGGGCAGATACGCAGTATTTT. This translates into CASSQPDLAGADTQYF.

This clonotype was counted many times. This chain uses TRBV6-2 or TRBV6-3 with TRBJ2-7, with 7 bases fitting TRBD1. CDR1 and CDR2 (germline): MNHEY, SVGEGT. V was pared by 3 bases and J by 6 bases, with 14 bases of the junction left unmatched. This CDR3 has 16 residues. The CDR3 region is CASSYPGSTGAVEQYF. The CDR3 coding sequence is TGTGCCAGCAGTTATCCAGGTAGTACAGGGGCGGTCGAGCAGTACTTC.

The chain recombines TRBV6-1 with TRBJ2-3; TRBD2 matches 7 bases. The CDR3 is 14 residues long. V was pared by 8 bases and J by 6 bases, with 11 bases of the junction left unmatched. CDR1 MNHNS and CDR2 SASEGT come from the germline V gene. CDR3 sequence (DNA): TGTGCCAGCCGGGGGGTTGGGCGAAGGGATACGCAGTATTTT. This sequence encodes CASRGVGRRDTQYF.

The chain has TRBV7-2 and TRBJ2-3; D is undetermined. The CDR3 sequence is 12 residues long. V was shortened by 5 bases and J by 14 bases, with 17 bases between the two germline ends. In germline, CDR1 is SGHTA, CDR2 FQGNSA. The CDR3 DNA is TGTGCCAGCAGCCCCCAAAGAGACCGTTCGTATTTT. It is translated as CASSPQRDRSYF.

This clonotype was picked up a small number of times. This rearrangement joins TRBV29-1 to TRBJ2-2, with D tentatively TRBD1 (6 bases). V lost 3 bases and J 0 bases, leaving 14 bases between the germline ends. This CDR3 spans 16 amino acids. Germline CDR1 is SQVTM and CDR2 is ANQGSEA. CDR3 amino acids: CSVEAAGTTNTGELFF. The CDR3 coding sequence is TGCAGCGTTGAGGCGGCCGGGACAACGAACACCGGGGAGCTGTTTTTT.

This clonotype was counted ten times or more. This sequence joins TRBV5-1 and TRBJ2-6; D might be TRBD1 (6 bases). Trimming removed 4 bases from V and 2 bases from J, with 10 bases in between. Germline V gene lookup returns CDR1 SGHRS and CDR2 YFSETQ. The CDR3 extends over 15 amino acids. The CDR3 DNA follows: TGCGCCAGCAGCAGAACAGGGACTGGGGCCAACGTCCTGACTTTC. As protein: CASSRTGTGANVLTF.

This clonotype was detected many times. This chain links TRBV6-2 or TRBV6-3 with TRBJ2-1; D might be TRBD1 (6 bases). The CDR3 covers 14 residues. Between the trimmed V and J ends, which lost 8 bases and 7 bases, there was a span of 18 bases. Germline lookup yields CDR1 MNHEY and CDR2 SVGEGT. CDR3 sequence reads: CASLSLGAWNEQFF. CDR3 bases: TGTGCCAGCCTAAGTTTGGGGGCGTGGAATGAGCAGTTCTTC.

This clonotype was found a few times. The chain links TRBV6-5 to TRBJ1-4; TRBD1 might be the D (6 bases). The germline gives CDR1 MNHEY, CDR2 SVGAGI. V was shortened by 0 bases and J by 7 bases, with 15 bases between the two germline ends. The CDR3 loop spans 16 amino acids. This CDR3 reads CASSYSWSGRGEKLFF. As DNA, the CDR3 is TGTGCCAGCAGTTACTCTTGGTCAGGCAGGGGTGAAAAACTGTTTTTT.

For the CDR3, the DNA is TGTGCCAGCTCACCAGGCCTTAGTGGAGAGACCCAGTACTTC. This sequence encodes CASSPGLSGETQYF. This chain connects TRBV18 to TRBJ2-5, with unresolved D. Germline-derived CDR1 and CDR2 are KGHSH and LQKENI. Trimming took off 2 bases at V and 4 bases at J, with 11 bases between the two ends. This CDR3 contains 14 residues.

The sample holds a few counts of this clonotype. The genes are TRBV27 and TRBJ2-1; D perhaps matches TRBD2 (5 bases). The CDR3 length is 16 residues. Germline values: CDR1 MNHEY, CDR2 SMNVEV (reference sequence). V was shortened by 5 bases and J by 2 bases, with 16 bases between the two germline ends. The CDR3 is CASSQPGLLAYNEQFF. The CDR3 DNA reads TGTGCCAGCAGTCAACCTGGACTGCTGGCCTACAATGAGCAGTTCTTC.